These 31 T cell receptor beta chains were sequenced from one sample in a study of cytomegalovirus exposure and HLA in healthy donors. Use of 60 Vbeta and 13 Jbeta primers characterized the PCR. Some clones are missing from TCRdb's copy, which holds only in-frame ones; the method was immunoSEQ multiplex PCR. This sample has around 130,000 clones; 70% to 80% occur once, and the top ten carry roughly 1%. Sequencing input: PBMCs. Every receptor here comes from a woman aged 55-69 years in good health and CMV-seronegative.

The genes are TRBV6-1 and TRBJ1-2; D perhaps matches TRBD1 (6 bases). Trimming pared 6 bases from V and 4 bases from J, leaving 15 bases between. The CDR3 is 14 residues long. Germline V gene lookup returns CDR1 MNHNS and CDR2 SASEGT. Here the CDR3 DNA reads TGTGCCAGCAGAAGCGGGGGGCCAGGCTATGGCTACACCTTC. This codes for CASRSGGPGYGYTF.

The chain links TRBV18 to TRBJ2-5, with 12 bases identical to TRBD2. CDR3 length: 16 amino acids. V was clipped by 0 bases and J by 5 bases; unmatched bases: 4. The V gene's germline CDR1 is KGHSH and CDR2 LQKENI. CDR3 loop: CASSPPGLAGGETQYF. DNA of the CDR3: TGTGCCAGCTCACCACCGGGACTAGCGGGCGGGGAGACCCAGTACTTC.

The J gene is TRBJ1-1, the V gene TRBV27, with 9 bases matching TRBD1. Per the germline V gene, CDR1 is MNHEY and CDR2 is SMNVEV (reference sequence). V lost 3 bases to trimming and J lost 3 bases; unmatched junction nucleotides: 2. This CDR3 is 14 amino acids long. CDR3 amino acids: CASSFGQGYTEAFF. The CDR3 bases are TGTGCCAGCAGTTTCGGACAGGGGTACACTGAAGCTTTCTTT.

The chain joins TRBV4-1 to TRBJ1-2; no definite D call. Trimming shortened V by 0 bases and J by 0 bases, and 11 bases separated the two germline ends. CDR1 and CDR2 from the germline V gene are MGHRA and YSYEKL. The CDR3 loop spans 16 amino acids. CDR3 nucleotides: TGCGCCAGCAGCCAAGAAGGAGGTCCTACTAACTATGGCTACACCTTC. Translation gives CASSQEGGPTNYGYTF.

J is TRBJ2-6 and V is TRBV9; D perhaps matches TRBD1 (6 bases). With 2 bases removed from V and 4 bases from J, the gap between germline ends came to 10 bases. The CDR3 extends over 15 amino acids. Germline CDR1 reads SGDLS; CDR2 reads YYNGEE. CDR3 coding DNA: TGTGCCAGCAGCGTGCAGGGGTCGGGGGCCAACGTCCTGACTTTC. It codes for CASSVQGSGANVLTF.

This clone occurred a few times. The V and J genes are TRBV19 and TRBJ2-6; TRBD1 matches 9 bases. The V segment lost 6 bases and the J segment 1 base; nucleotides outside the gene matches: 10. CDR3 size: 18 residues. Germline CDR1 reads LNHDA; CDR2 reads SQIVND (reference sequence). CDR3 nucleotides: TGTGCCAGTAGCCGTGGGACAGGGAGTGTTTCTGGGGCCAACGTCCTGACTTTC. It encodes CASSRGTGSVSGANVLTF. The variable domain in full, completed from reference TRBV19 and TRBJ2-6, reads DGGITQSPKYLFRKEGQNVTLSCEQNLNHDAMYWYRQDPGQGLRLIYYSQIVNDFQKGDIAEGYSVSREKKESFPLTVTSAQKNPTAFYLCASSRGTGSVSGANVLTFGAGSRLTVL.

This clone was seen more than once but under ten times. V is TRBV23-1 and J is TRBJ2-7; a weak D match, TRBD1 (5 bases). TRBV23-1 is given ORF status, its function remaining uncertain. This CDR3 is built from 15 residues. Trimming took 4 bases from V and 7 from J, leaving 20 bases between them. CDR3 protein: CASSPGHGFLGEQYF. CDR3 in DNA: TGCGCCAGCAGTCCCGGACACGGATTTTTGGGGGAGCAGTACTTC.

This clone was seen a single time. CDR3 coding DNA: TGCGCCAGCAGCTGGAGGACAGGATCGGCCTACGAGCAGTACTTC. Amino acid sequence: CASSWRTGSAYEQYF. V is TRBV5-1 and J is TRBJ2-7; 7 nucleotides agree with TRBD1. Germline V gene data show CDR1 as SGHRS and CDR2 as YFSETQ. J was trimmed by 2 bases and V by 3 bases; bases with no gene match: 8. CDR3 length equals 15 residues.

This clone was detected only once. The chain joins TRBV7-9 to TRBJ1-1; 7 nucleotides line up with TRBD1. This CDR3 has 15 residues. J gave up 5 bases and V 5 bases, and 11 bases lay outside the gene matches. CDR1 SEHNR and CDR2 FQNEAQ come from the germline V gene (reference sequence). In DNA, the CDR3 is TGTGCCAGCAGCGCCGCCCAGCAGGGGGGAACTGAAGCTTTCTTT. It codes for CASSAAQQGGTEAFF.

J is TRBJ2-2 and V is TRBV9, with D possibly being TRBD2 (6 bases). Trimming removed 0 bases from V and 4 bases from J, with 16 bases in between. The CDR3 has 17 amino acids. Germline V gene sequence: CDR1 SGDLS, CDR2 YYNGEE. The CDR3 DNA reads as TGTGCCAGCAGCGTAGCCCACCACGGGGGAATCACCGGGGAGCTGTTTTTT. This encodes CASSVAHHGGITGELFF. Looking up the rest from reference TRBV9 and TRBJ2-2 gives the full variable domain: DSGVTQTPKHLITATGQRVTLRCSPRSGDLSVYWYQQSLDQGLQFLIQYYNGEERAKGNILERFSAQQFPDLHSELNLSSLELGDSALYFCASSVAHHGGITGELFFGEGSRLTVL.

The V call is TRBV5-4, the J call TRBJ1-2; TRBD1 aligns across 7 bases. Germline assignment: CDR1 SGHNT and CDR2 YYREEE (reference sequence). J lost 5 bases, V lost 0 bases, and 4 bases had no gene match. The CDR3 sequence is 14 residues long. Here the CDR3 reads CASSLDPGGYGYTF. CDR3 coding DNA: TGTGCCAGCAGCTTGGATCCAGGGGGTTATGGCTACACCTTC.

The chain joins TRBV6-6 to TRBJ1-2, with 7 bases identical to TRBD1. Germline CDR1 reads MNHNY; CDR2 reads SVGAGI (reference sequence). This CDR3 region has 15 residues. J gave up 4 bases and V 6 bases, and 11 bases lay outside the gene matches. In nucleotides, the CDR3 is TGTGCCAGCAGGGAGACAGGGCAGTCCCTCTATGGCTACACCTTC. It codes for CASRETGQSLYGYTF.

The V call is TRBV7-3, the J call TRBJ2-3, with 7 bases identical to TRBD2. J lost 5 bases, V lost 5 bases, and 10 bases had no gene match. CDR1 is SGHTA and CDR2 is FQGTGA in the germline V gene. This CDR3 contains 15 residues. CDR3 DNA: TGTGCCAGCAGCCCCCAAGCGGGGCAGGGAGATACGCAGTATTTT. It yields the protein CASSPQAGQGDTQYF.

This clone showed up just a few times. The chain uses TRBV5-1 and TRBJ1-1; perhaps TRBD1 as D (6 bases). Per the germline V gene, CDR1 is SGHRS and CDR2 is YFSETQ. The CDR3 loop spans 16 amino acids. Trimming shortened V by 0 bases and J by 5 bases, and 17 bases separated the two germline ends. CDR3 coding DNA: TGCGCCAGCAGCTTGGGTGGGGCAGGGGCAGGAACTGAAGCTTTCTTT. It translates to CASSLGGAGAGTEAFF.

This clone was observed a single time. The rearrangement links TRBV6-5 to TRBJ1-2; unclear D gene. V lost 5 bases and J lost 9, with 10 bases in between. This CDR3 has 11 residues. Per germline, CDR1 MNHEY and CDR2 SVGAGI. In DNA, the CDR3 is TGTGCCAGCAGTGCGGGTAACAGCTACACCTTC. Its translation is CASSAGNSYTF.

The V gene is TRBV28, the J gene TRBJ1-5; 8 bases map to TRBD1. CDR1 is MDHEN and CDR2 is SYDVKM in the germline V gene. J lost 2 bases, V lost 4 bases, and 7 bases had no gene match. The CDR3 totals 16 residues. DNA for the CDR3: TGTGCCAGCAGTTCTCCGGGACAGGCACGCAATCAGCCCCAGCATTTT. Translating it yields CASSSPGQARNQPQHF.

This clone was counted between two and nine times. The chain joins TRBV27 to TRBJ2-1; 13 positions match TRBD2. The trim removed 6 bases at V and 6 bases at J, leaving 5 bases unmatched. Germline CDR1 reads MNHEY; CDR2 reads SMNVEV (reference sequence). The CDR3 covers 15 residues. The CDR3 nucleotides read TGTGCCAGCAGACCGTGGACTAGCGGGGGCAATGAGCAGTTCTTC. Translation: CASRPWTSGGNEQFF.

Here the CDR3 reads CASSGLAGDTGELFF. The CDR3 DNA reads as TGTGCCAGCAGCGGACTAGCGGGGGACACCGGGGAGCTGTTTTTT. The chain uses TRBV9 and TRBJ2-2; 12 bases are a match to TRBD2. CDR1 and CDR2 from the germline V gene are SGDLS and YYNGEE. V was clipped by 3 bases and J by 3 bases; unmatched bases: 0. This CDR3 is 15 amino acids long.

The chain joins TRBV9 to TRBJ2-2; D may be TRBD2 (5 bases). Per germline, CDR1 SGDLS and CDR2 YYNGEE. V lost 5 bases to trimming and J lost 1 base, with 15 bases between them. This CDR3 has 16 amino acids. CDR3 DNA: TGTGCCAGCAGACATAATTTGAGGGAGAACACCGGGGAGCTGTTTTTT. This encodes CASRHNLRENTGELFF.

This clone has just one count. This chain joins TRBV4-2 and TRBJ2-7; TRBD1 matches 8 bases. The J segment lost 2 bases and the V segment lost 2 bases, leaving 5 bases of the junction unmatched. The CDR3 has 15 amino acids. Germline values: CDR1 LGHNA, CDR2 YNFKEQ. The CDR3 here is CASSQTGTGPYEQYF. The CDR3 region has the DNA TGTGCCAGCAGCCAAACCGGGACAGGCCCCTACGAGCAGTACTTC.

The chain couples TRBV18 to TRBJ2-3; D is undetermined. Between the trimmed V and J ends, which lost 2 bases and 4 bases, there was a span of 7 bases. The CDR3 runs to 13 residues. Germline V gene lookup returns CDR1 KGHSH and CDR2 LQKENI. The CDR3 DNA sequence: TGTGCCAGCTCACCAAAAGAGGCAGATACGCAGTATTTT. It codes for CASSPKEADTQYF.

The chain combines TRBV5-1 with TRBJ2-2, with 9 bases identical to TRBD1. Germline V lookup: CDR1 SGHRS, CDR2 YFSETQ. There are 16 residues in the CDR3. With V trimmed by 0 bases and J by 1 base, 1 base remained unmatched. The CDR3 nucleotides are TGCGCCAGCAGCTTGGGGGACAGGGAGAACACCGGGGAGCTGTTTTTT. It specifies CASSLGDRENTGELFF.

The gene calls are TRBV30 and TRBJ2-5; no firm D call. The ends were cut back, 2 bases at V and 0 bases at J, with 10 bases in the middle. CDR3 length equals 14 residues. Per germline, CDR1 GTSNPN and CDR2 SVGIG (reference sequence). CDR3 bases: TGTGCCTGGAGTCGTAACACGTACCAAGAGACCCAGTACTTC. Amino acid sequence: CAWSRNTYQETQYF.

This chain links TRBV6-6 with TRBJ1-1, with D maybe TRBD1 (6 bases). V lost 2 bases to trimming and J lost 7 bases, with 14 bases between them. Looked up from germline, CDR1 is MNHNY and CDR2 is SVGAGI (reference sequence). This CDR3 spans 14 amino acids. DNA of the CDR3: TGTGCCAGCAGTTACGGTGGCGTGACAGGTGAAGCTTTCTTT. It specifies CASSYGGVTGEAFF.

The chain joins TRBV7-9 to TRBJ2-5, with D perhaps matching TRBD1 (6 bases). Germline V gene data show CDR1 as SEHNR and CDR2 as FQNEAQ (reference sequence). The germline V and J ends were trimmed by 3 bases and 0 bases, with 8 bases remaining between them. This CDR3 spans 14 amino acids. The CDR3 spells CASSFYRDQETQYF. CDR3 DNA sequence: TGTGCCAGCAGCTTCTACAGGGACCAAGAGACCCAGTACTTC.

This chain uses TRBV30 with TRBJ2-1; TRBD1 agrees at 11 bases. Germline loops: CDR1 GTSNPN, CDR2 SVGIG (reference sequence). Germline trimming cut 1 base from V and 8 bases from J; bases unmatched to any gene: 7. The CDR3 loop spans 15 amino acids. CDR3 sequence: CAWSAGGQGGYEQFF. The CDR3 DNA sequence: TGTGCCTGGAGTGCGGGGGGACAGGGGGGTTATGAGCAGTTCTTC.

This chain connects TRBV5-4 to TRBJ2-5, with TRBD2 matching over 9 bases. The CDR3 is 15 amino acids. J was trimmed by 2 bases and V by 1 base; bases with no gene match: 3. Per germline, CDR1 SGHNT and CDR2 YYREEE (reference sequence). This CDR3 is CASSLRLAGQETQYF. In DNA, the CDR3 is TGTGCCAGCAGCTTGCGGCTAGCGGGACAAGAGACCCAGTACTTC.

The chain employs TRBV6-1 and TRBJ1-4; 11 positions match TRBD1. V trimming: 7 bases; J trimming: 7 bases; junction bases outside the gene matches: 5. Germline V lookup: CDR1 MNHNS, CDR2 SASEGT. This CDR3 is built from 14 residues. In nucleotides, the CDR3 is TGTGCCAGCACCATGGACAGGGGGCGTGAAAAACTGTTTTTT. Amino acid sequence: CASTMDRGREKLFF.

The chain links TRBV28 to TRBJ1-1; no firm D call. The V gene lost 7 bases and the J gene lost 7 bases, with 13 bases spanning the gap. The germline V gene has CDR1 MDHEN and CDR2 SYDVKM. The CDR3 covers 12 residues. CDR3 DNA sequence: TGTGCCAGCACCCTGAACGGGGTTGAAGCTTTCTTT. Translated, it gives CASTLNGVEAFF.

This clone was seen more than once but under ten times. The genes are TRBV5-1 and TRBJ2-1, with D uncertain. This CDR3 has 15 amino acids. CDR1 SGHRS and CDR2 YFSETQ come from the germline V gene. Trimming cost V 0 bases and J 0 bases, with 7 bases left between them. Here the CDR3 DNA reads TGCGCCAGCAGCTTGGGTACGGGCTCCTACAATGAGCAGTTCTTC. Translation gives CASSLGTGSYNEQFF.

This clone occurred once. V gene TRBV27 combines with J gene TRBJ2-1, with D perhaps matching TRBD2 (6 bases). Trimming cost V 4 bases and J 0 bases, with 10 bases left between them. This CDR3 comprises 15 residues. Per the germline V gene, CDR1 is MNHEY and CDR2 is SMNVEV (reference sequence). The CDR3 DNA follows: TGTGCCAGCAGTTATAGCGGTAGCTCCTACAATGAGCAGTTCTTC. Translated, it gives CASSYSGSSYNEQFF.